This entry is about one T cell receptor (beta chain). Its matching antigen is unknown. This entry comes from a study of cytomegalovirus exposure and HLA in healthy donors. Each donor was nominally healthy when sampled (though unrecorded immune exposures were likely). Primers for the PCR totalled 60 Vbeta and 13 Jbeta. Here immunoSEQ multiplex PCR was the method, and the copy in TCRdb shows in-frame clones only, minus some. The sample gives roughly 130,000 clones, about four fifths of which show up once; over 3% is in the top ten. Looked up from germline, CDR1 is SGHVS and CDR2 is FQNEAQ. There are 15 residues in the CDR3. V gave up 3 bases and J gave up 10 bases, with 19 bases separating them. General study results and limits: Compared with the roughly 700-donor mean, an Asian-associated ancestry cluster reportedly had fewer N-insertions, according to a later analysis. Beyond CMV serostatus, there was no information to go on about immune exposure.

This chain links TRBV7-8 with TRBJ1-5, with D maybe TRBD1 (5 bases). This sequence originates from a middle-aged woman in good health and CMV-seronegative. Sequencing input: PBMCs. CDR3 residues: CASSFEPPGGSPQHF. In DNA form, the CDR3 reads TGTGCCAGCAGCTTCGAACCCCCGGGGGGATCCCCCCAGCATTTT.